This T cell receptor beta chain was found in a study of T-cell memory formation after mild COVID-19 (dated by TCRdb to the early 2020s). For context, the study as a whole: TCR sequence clusters from the two donors were found to be largely donor specific. In a couple of donors, T-cell clones that expanded and contracted after mild COVID-19 were tracked by sequencing TCRalpha and TCRbeta repertoires over time. Two young, previously healthy adult volunteers, one female and one male, were included in the cohort. Beyond this particular receptor, the publication reports: Contracting CD4+ clones were found mainly in CM and EM memory subsets, while CD8+ clones were enriched in EMRA. Some responding clones were detected in pre-infection memory, suggesting pre-existing cross-reactive memory T cells joined the SARS-CoV-2 response. Clones contracting from day 15 to 85 had balanced CD4/CD8 phenotypes, while a second wave expanding from day 15 to 37 was biased towards CD4+. SARS-CoV-2 specificity of the second-wave clones peaking on day 37 was not confirmed. Only a couple of mild cases were covered in the study, and larger cohorts including severe cases with pre-infection samples were considered necessary.

Ficoll-Paque density gradient centrifugation was used to isolate PBMCs. This clonotype was seen repeatedly, ten times or more. Its antigen is unknown. It has no much larger one-base neighbor in the sample; base qualities were not kept. This sample was sequenced with an Illumina NovaSeq 6000. TCRalpha and TCRbeta cDNA libraries were constructed by 5'RACE with constant-segment primers, with sample barcodes and unique molecular identifiers being introduced. Trizol reagent was used to extract RNA from every sample. The libraries were amplified in two PCR steps, and the second step added a second sample barcode and Illumina TruSeq adapters. Sequencing of the libraries was done on an Illumina NovaSeq, producing 2 x 150 bp paired-end reads. The authors processed their data as follows. The reads were demultiplexed and collapsed into UMI-guided consensus sequences using migec v1.2.7. Using mixcr v2.1.11, UMI consensuses were aligned to TRA and TRB V and J templates and then assembled into clonotypes. A clonotype was counted as expanded or contracted only when both edgeR and NoisET called the clonotype significant, with the noise models trained on biological replicates. For edgeR calls, a false discovery rate-adjusted p below 0.01 and a log2 fold-change threshold of 1 were applied. As an exploratory analysis of dynamics, max-normalized trajectories of the 1000 most abundant clonotypes were examined by PCA with hierarchical clustering. Separately sequenced CD4+ and CD8+ repertoires were used to assign the CD4 or CD8 phenotype of responding clones. TCRdb's own reprocessing of the public reads used fastp at Q25 and MiXCR and kept productive beta chains. Here each entry gathers all rows of one CDR3 protein and keeps the most common genes and DNA. The V and J calls and clone size are TCRdb's, not the authors'. The sample has roughly 45,000 distinct CDR3 sequences on record, roughly 27% of them singletons. The ten largest clonotypes hold around 45% of the sample.

Material: PBMCs or a T cell subset sorted from them (not recorded which). This sequence originates from a man aged 18-30 years who had mild COVID-19 (a few samples of this study predate the infection). The sample titles of this study are shuffled in the database, so cell type and time point are left out; the donor was told from shared clones.

The DNA reads as follows: TGTGCCAGCAGCCAAGGAGGGGACGGCGATGAGCAGTTCTTC. Protein translation: CASSQGGDGDEQFF. The rearranged segments are TRBV4-2 and TRBJ2-1, with the D call perhaps TRBD1 or TRBD2, as 5 bases match in each case. The CDR3 numbers 14 residues from cysteine through phenylalanine. The DNA shown is the 42-base CDR3, in frame from base 1. For CDR1 and CDR2, the germline V gene lists LGHNA and YNFKEQ. Cut back by 1 base and 8 bases, the V and J ends lie 12 bases apart.